This record looks at one T cell receptor (beta chain) sequence and its context. Its matching antigen is unknown. CDR3 length equals 15 residues. Losses at the gene ends were 5 bases for V and 4 bases for J; bases not matched to a gene: 10. Per germline, CDR1 MNHEY and CDR2 SMNVEV (reference sequence). This specimen comes from a study of T cell responses to AZD1222 COVID-19 vaccine. The data were produced by immunoSEQ multiplex PCR, yet TCRdb's version contains in-frame clones alone and is incomplete. Of 90,000 to 120,000 clones detected, approximately 92% appear once; the ten largest clones hold 8% to 9.5%. The analysis combined second doses at about 4 or about 12 weeks. Overall study findings and caveats: Along spike, vaccine-associated CD4 TCRs were found throughout, with dominance at 160-218 and 743-854. In a largely white British group with more females than males, clonal diversity was possibly underestimated.

The V and J genes are TRBV27 and TRBJ1-1; 7 positions agree with TRBD1. This TCR was recovered from an adult who received the AZD1222 COVID-19 vaccine. Source: peripheral blood, taken 28 days after the second AZD1222 dose. DNA of the CDR3: TGTGCCAGCAGTCCAGGGACAGTGGAACCCACTGAAGCTTTCTTT. Translating gives CASSPGTVEPTEAFF.